This T cell receptor beta chain stems from a study of human T cells and chemical hapten exposure. Study in general: Mostly female, the patients presented with alopecia areata, totalis or universalis.

Specified time point: patch test 1, 2 weeks after DPC sensitization. Treatment given: therapeutic diphenylcyclopropenone sensitization with weekly scalp DPC. Individual cDNA molecules each carried unique molecular identifiers attached by the library. As originally analysed: Samples ranged from about 20,000 to 750,000 TCRs, with a median of around 100,000. TCRdb reanalysed the RACE reads using MiXCR and keeps one entry per CDR3 protein. TCRdb, not the original authors, processed these V and J calls. The profile shows roughly 190,000 distinct CDR3 sequences, approximately 20% of them singletons. The junction had 1 base not matched to a gene; V was cut back by 4 bases and J by 0 bases. CDR3 length: 14 residues.

The TCR originated in a woman aged 50 to 60 with alopecia areata. Some clones in this sample may be carry-over from other donors' samples. The material was whole blood, obtained in connection with sensitization to the hapten diphenylcyclopropenone (DPC). The rearrangement joins TRBV12-3 or TRBV12-4 to TRBJ2-3; 7 nucleotides line up with TRBD1. CDR3 amino acids: CASSWTGSTDTQYF. As DNA, the CDR3 is TGTGCCAGCAGTTGGACAGGTAGCACAGATACGCAGTATTTT.